Described below is a single T cell receptor (beta chain) sequence and its context. Its cognate antigen has yet to be identified. Base-call qualities are not available, and no considerably larger clone is one nucleotide away. Collaborating institutions collected whole blood in K2EDTA tubes following their own protocols. For TCRbeta analysis, collaborators shipped samples in one of three forms: frozen whole blood, isolated PBMCs, or DNA extracted from either of those sample types. The sample originates from a study of blood T cell repertoires in COVID-19 (dated by TCRdb to the early 2020s). Study-level background: Samples from collaborators originated in the United States, Italy and Spain and spanned both the acute and convalescent phases of COVID-19. The prospective study material was composed of cDNA or gDNA derived from T cells, B-cell-depleted T cells, or PBMCs. Subjects who had been exposed to COVID-19, were actively infected with it, or had recovered from it provided the deeply sampled blood TCRbeta repertoires that made up the dataset. The repertoires were released in a freely available public database intended as a resource for research on the immune response to SARS-CoV-2. Samples were obtained from the ongoing ImmuneRACE study (first 160 participants) and from 950 to 1,500 subjects provided by 6 global collaborators. Sample metadata almost always included a de-identified subject ID, COVID-19 status, age in years and sex. HLA class I and class II types, where available, came from metadata supplied by the sample provider rather than from assay-based typing. General conclusions and limits of the study: Clinical and demographic metadata were provided uncurated, with the amount varying by source and participant.

TCRbeta CDR3 regions were amplified from genomic DNA by means of the immunoSEQ Assay, a bias-controlled multiplex PCR. In the original analysis: The number of nucleated cells in each sample was estimated by amplification of reference gene primers within the assay. To quantify the absolute abundance of each unique TCRbeta CDR3 rearrangement, sequence reads were collapsed and filtered. For each sample, productive Simpson clonality was calculated as the square root of Simpson's diversity index over productive rearrangements. TCRdb took over this immuneACCESS table, retaining in-frame rearrangements with V and J assigned. Such tables are incomplete; in checked studies, under half of the missing clones stem from an unresolved V gene, and the remainder is unexplained. Clonal size and the V and J genes are those of that table, whereas D and trimming came from the DNA. In this sample the table shows around 100,000 clones, 80% to 90% of which occur a single time. The ten largest clones capture around 32% of the sample.

CDR1 and CDR2, looked up from the germline V gene, are MNHEY and SVGAGI. The CDR3 holds 14 amino acids from the cysteine to the phenylalanine. Left in the record is the CDR3 DNA by itself, 42 bases read in frame from the first base. The V end loses 4 bases and the J end loses 3 bases, and a stretch of 13 bases separates them. This receptor chain uses TRBV6-5 and TRBJ2-7, and the D gene may be TRBD1, 5 bases matching. The receptor comes from a woman of 80 years or more with acute or convalescent COVID-19. Material for sequencing was peripheral blood. CDR3 region: CASSWGTGDYEQYF. At the DNA level, the sequence is TGTGCCAGCAGTTGGGGTACAGGCGACTACGAGCAGTACTTC.